This TCR beta chain was obtained from a study of blood T cell repertoires in COVID-19. Study-wide context: Spain, Italy and the United States supplied samples that represented acute and convalescent COVID-19. PBMCs, B-cell-depleted T cells, or T cells were the source of the cDNA or gDNA that made up the material.

Seattle's cohort entered during active infection and was followed longitudinally. V gave up 3 bases and J gave up 5 bases, with 16 bases separating them. The CDR3 is 15 amino acids. In germline, CDR1 is SGHTA, CDR2 FQGNSA. Authors' analysis steps: Scientists estimated how many nucleated cells there were by amplifying reference gene primers. The repertoire was sequenced with immunoSEQ multiplex PCR; TCRdb's copy has only in-frame clones and lacks some. The V and J calls and clone size come from that table; D and trimming were worked out from the DNA. Of some 300,000 clones in the sample, around 90% were seen once.

The sequenced material came from peripheral blood. The sequence was collected from a woman between 40 and 55 years old with COVID-19, enrolled during active disease. The chain combines TRBV7-2 with TRBJ1-1; D might be TRBD1 (5 bases). The CDR3 loop reads CASSFGGGGRTEAFF. The CDR3 region has the DNA TGTGCCAGCAGCTTCGGCGGGGGGGGGAGGACTGAAGCTTTCTTT.